This T cell receptor beta chain was identified in a study of neurological immune-mediated disorders. The study, taken as a whole, reports: With the multiple sclerosis repertoire cluster, neither clinical nor MRI features showed any association.

This clonotype was seen at least ten times. Its target is not known. cDNA synthesis was performed by 5'RACE with 10-nucleotide random UMIs. The output of every sequencing run exceeded 170 million TCR-beta sequences, derived from 15-18 subjects. TCRdb reprocessed the 5' RACE reads via MiXCR and lists one record per CDR3 protein. The repertoire includes about 33,000 distinct CDR3 sequences, over 1.2% of them detected once, and around 8.8% sits in the top ten. This CDR3 spans 14 amino acids. Trimming pared 2 bases from V and 10 bases from J, leaving 12 bases between. Germline values: CDR1 SEHNR, CDR2 FQNEAQ (reference sequence).

The chain links TRBV7-9 to TRBJ1-6; the D is unclear. The sequence came from a woman aged 25 to 45 with multiple sclerosis. The sequencing sample was made of PBMCs. In nucleotides, the CDR3 is TGTGCCAGCAGCTTAAGTCTTGACGGCTCACCCCTCCACTTT. The encoded protein is CASSLSLDGSPLHF. Full variable domain (outside the CDR3, taken from reference TRBV7-9 and TRBJ1-6): DTGVSQNPRHKITKRGQNVTFRCDPISEHNRLYWYRQTLGQGPEFLTYFQNEAQLEKSRLLSDRFSAERPKGSFSTLEIQRTEQGDSAMYLCASSLSLDGSPLHFGNGTRLTVT.